Below, 21 T cell receptor beta chains from the same sample are listed, as sequenced in a study of cytomegalovirus exposure and HLA in healthy donors (dated 2017 in TCRdb). The library was prepared using the immunoSEQ multiplex PCR assay. A mixture of 60 forward primers for TCR Vbeta segments and 13 reverse primers for TCR Jbeta segments was used in the multiplex PCR. TCRdb provides this immuneACCESS table in a form limited to in-frame rearrangements. Some clones are lacking; in checked studies, under half of them reflect an unresolved V gene, and why the rest are absent is not known. The sample table holds 110,000 to 150,000 clones, of which around 10% were seen once. The ten largest clones capture 1.8% of the sample. The sample was PBMCs. The receptors were sampled from a male donor in good health and CMV-seronegative.

This clone was observed a handful of times. The chain employs TRBV28 and TRBJ1-3; D not resolved. The CDR3 contains 13 residues. Trimming removed 7 bases at V and 8 bases at J, with 15 bases between. Germline CDR1 is MDHEN and CDR2 is SYDVKM. The CDR3 bases are TGTGCCAGCATCCTCGGCCGCGGTGACACCATATATTTT. This sequence encodes CASILGRGDTIYF.

The rearrangement uses TRBV6-1 and TRBJ2-7; D gene unclear. V was pared by 8 bases and J by 6 bases, with 11 bases between. Germline CDR1 and CDR2: MNHNS and SASEGT. The CDR3 loop spans 11 amino acids. The chain's CDR3 is CASALPSEQYF. CDR3 DNA: TGTGCCAGCGCCCTACCGTCCGAGCAGTACTTC.

This clone was seen a few times. The rearrangement links TRBV5-1 to TRBJ1-5; TRBD1 is a possible D gene (6 bases). The CDR3 consists of 17 residues. Deletions cut 0 bases from V and 1 base from J, with 14 bases between. Germline values: CDR1 SGHRS, CDR2 YFSETQ. Here the CDR3 reads CASSLVASRGSNQPQHF. The CDR3 nucleotides read TGCGCCAGCAGCTTGGTCGCTAGCAGGGGAAGCAATCAGCCCCAGCATTTT.

This clone was seen only a few times. The V gene is TRBV6-1, the J gene TRBJ2-7, with D perhaps TRBD1 (6 bases). Germline lookup yields CDR1 MNHNS and CDR2 SASEGT. V was trimmed by 5 bases and J by 0 bases, leaving 11 bases between them. CDR3 size: 14 residues. CDR3 nucleotide sequence: TGTGCCAGCAGTCCGCGACAGGACTCCTACGAGCAGTACTTC. It codes for CASSPRQDSYEQYF.

This clone was seen only a few times. The V call is TRBV9, the J call TRBJ1-2, with D unclear. Germline CDR1 SGDLS, CDR2 YYNGEE. This CDR3 is 14 amino acids long. Trimming took 0 bases from V and 4 from J, leaving 10 bases between them. CDR3 loop: CASSVDSTIYGYTF. CDR3 nucleotide sequence: TGTGCCAGCAGCGTAGACTCAACGATCTATGGCTACACCTTC.

In nucleotides, the CDR3 is TGTGCCAGCAGTTACAGGGGGTCAGCCTCGGATGGCTACACCTTC. This translates into CASSYRGSASDGYTF. The chain combines TRBV6-6 with TRBJ1-2, with a weak D call TRBD1 (6 bases). The V gene lost 2 bases and the J gene lost 6 bases, with 16 bases spanning the gap. The CDR3 runs 15 residues. Germline loops: CDR1 MNHNY, CDR2 SVGAGI (reference sequence).

This clone was counted between two and nine times. This sequence joins TRBV4-1 and TRBJ1-4; no firm D call. CDR3 size: 16 residues. In germline, CDR1 is MGHRA, CDR2 YSYEKL. V dropped 3 bases and J dropped 4 bases, with 15 bases sitting between them. The CDR3 DNA sequence: TGCGCCAGCAGCCAGGAACCCGCCGACTTTAATGAAAAACTGTTTTTT. Protein sequence: CASSQEPADFNEKLFF.

V and J are TRBV28 and TRBJ2-3, with D tentatively TRBD2 (6 bases). CDR3 size: 14 residues. V gave up 1 base and J gave up 9 bases, with 14 bases separating them. Germline V gene sequence: CDR1 MDHEN, CDR2 SYDVKM. The CDR3 nucleotides are TGTGCCAGCAGTTTATATGGGGGGTCTGGAACGCAGTATTTT. It is translated as CASSLYGGSGTQYF.

This clone was observed a few times. V usage is TRBV5-7 and J usage is TRBJ1-3; 7 bases fit TRBD1. TRBV5-7 is assigned to the ORF class and has an uncertain function. Unmatched junction bases numbered 14, after V lost 4 bases and J lost 1 base. The CDR3 is made up of 18 amino acids. The CDR3 region is CASSQFRQGGQSGNTIYF. Here the CDR3 DNA reads TGTGCCAGCAGCCAGTTTCGACAGGGTGGTCAATCTGGAAACACCATATATTTT.

This rearrangement joins TRBV5-5 to TRBJ1-1; tentative D call: TRBD1 (5 bases). The length of the CDR3 is 17 residues. V was clipped by 1 base and J by 1 base, with 17 bases between them. Per germline, CDR1 SGHKS and CDR2 YYEKEE (reference sequence). DNA for the CDR3: TGTGCCAGCAGCTTGCCTGACAGTCCAAAACAGAACACTGAAGCTTTCTTT. Translation: CASSLPDSPKQNTEAFF.

The CDR3 coding sequence is TGTGCCAGCAGTAGTTCGGGACAGGGTGAAGCTTTCTTT. Translating gives CASSSSGQGEAFF. The V call is TRBV28, the J call TRBJ1-1, with TRBD1 matching 9 bases. The V and J ends lost 5 bases and 7 bases, in that order; junction bases with no gene match: 5. The germline gives CDR1 MDHEN, CDR2 SYDVKM. The CDR3 spans 13 residues.

This clone has more than one count but fewer than ten. The chain links TRBV5-4 to TRBJ2-1, with 12 bases that match TRBD2. Germline V lookup: CDR1 SGHNT, CDR2 YYREEE (reference sequence). This CDR3 is 16 amino acids long. V lost 4 bases to trimming and J lost 6 bases; unmatched junction nucleotides: 8. CDR3 residues: CASSIRTSGIGNEQFF. In DNA form, the CDR3 reads TGTGCCAGCAGCATACGGACTAGCGGGATCGGCAATGAGCAGTTCTTC.

This clone was counted only a few times. CDR3 residues: CASRPRQAREAFF. CDR3 nucleotide sequence: TGTGCCAGCAGACCCCGACAGGCCCGTGAAGCTTTCTTT. V and J are TRBV7-9 and TRBJ1-1; possibly TRBD1 for D (6 bases). CDR1 and CDR2 (germline): SEHNR, FQNEAQ (reference sequence). The CDR3 consists of 13 residues. V lost 6 bases and J lost 7, with 15 bases in between.

There are a few counts of this clone. The chain uses TRBV28 and TRBJ1-5, with D possibly matching TRBD1 (5 bases). Germline CDR1 and CDR2: MDHEN and SYDVKM. The CDR3 is 12 residues long. The V end was cut by 3 bases, the J end by 6 bases, with 6 bases between. This CDR3 reads CASSLGGQPQHF. The CDR3 nucleotides read TGTGCCAGCAGTTTGGGGGGTCAGCCCCAGCATTTT.

This clone was detected only a few times. The chain combines TRBV5-1 with TRBJ1-1; perhaps TRBD1 as D (6 bases). CDR1 is SGHRS, CDR2 YFSETQ, per germline. This CDR3 comprises 15 residues. Trimming cost V 0 bases and J 10 bases, with 19 bases left between them. CDR3 sequence reads: CASSLATSSGDRAFF. CDR3 nucleotides: TGCGCCAGCAGCTTGGCAACCAGTTCAGGGGATCGAGCTTTCTTT.

The chain links TRBV4-2 to TRBJ2-7; the D gene is possibly TRBD1 (5 bases). CDR1 LGHNA and CDR2 YNFKEQ come from the germline V gene. The CDR3 has 16 amino acids. V was clipped by 3 bases and J by 1 base, with 16 bases between them. CDR3 nucleotides: TGTGCCAGCAGCCAGTCGCCCGGAGACAGTTCCTACGAGCAGTACTTC. This sequence encodes CASSQSPGDSSYEQYF.

This clone was recorded a few times. The J gene is TRBJ1-2, the V gene TRBV4-1, with D perhaps TRBD1 (6 bases). Germline V CDR1 and CDR2: MGHRA, YSYEKL. V shed 1 base and J shed 2 bases, with 14 bases lying between them. This CDR3 comprises 16 residues. The CDR3 here is CASSQAWDTKNYGYTF. CDR3 bases: TGCGCCAGCAGCCAAGCCTGGGACACAAAAAACTATGGCTACACCTTC.

The chain carries TRBV7-2 and TRBJ2-5; 9 bases align to TRBD2. The V gene's germline CDR1 is SGHTA and CDR2 FQGNSA. V shed 5 bases and J 3 bases; nucleotides not matched to a gene: 13. The CDR3 is 17 amino acids. The DNA for the CDR3 is TGTGCCAGCAGCCCACCAGCGGGAGGTTGGATTGAAGAGACCCAGTACTTC. Translating gives CASSPPAGGWIEETQYF.

There are a few counts of this clone. The V and J genes are TRBV4-3 and TRBJ1-2; D not resolved. V lost 1 base to trimming and J lost 1 base, with 7 bases between them. The CDR3 contains 14 residues. From germline, CDR1 is LGHNA and CDR2 YSLEER. CDR3 residues: CASSQVQDNYGYTF. In DNA form, the CDR3 reads TGCGCCAGCAGCCAAGTCCAGGATAACTATGGCTACACCTTC.

This clone showed up just a few times. J is TRBJ1-3 and V is TRBV19; the D gene is possibly TRBD1 (5 bases). CDR3 length equals 15 residues. V lost 6 bases and J 2 bases, leaving 14 bases between the germline ends. Germline V gene sequence: CDR1 LNHDA, CDR2 SQIVND (reference sequence). The CDR3: CASSPGEAAGNTIYF. DNA of the CDR3: TGTGCCAGTAGCCCGGGGGAGGCCGCTGGAAACACCATATATTTT.

The sample holds a few counts of this clone. The chain links TRBV29-1 to TRBJ2-7; 8 positions agree with TRBD1. J was trimmed by 3 bases and V by 0 bases; bases with no gene match: 7. The germline V gene encodes CDR1 SQVTM and CDR2 ANQGSEA. The CDR3 loop spans 15 amino acids. CDR3 protein: CSVEDRVGQGYEQYF. The CDR3 region has the DNA TGCAGCGTTGAAGATCGAGTTGGACAGGGCTACGAGCAGTACTTC.